These 14 T cell receptor beta chains were sequenced from one sample in a study of blood T cell repertoires in COVID-19. Measured with immunoSEQ multiplex PCR; TCRdb has only the in-frame clones, and not every one. The data contain 100,000 to 120,000 clones, about two thirds of them singletons. The sequenced sample was peripheral blood. The receptors shown here come from a woman in her 40s with acute or convalescent COVID-19.

This clone was counted only a few times. The V and J genes are TRBV7-2 and TRBJ2-7; no firm D call. Germline lookup yields CDR1 SGHTA and CDR2 FQGNSA. The ends were cut back, 0 bases at V and 6 bases at J, with 9 bases in the middle. This CDR3 contains 13 residues. CDR3 nucleotides: TGTGCCAGCAGCTTAGCTCCCACCGGCGAGCAGTACTTC. As protein: CASSLAPTGEQYF. Drawing the rest from reference TRBV7-2 and TRBJ2-7, the complete variable domain is GAGVSQSPSNKVTEKGKDVELRCDPISGHTALYWYRQSLGQGLEFLIYFQGNSAPDKSGLPSDRFSAERTGGSVSTLTIQRTQQEDSAVYLCASSLAPTGEQYFGPGTRLTVT.

J is TRBJ2-7 and V is TRBV14; 8 bases are a match to TRBD1. V shed 1 base, J shed 4 bases, and the junction held 9 bases outside the gene matches. The germline V gene has CDR1 SGHDN and CDR2 FVKESK. The CDR3 spans 16 residues. The CDR3 nucleotides read TGTGCCAGCAGCCAAGTGGCGAGGACAGGGAGATACGAGCAGTACTTC. This gives the protein CASSQVARTGRYEQYF. Using reference TRBV14 and TRBJ2-7 for the parts outside the CDR3, the full variable domain is EAGVTQFPSHSVIEKGQTVTLRCDPISGHDNLYWYRRVMGKEIKFLLHFVKESKQDESGMPNNRFLAERTGGTYSTLKVQPAELEDSGVYFCASSQVARTGRYEQYFGPGTRLTVT.

The J gene is TRBJ2-3, the V gene TRBV6-6; TRBD2 matches at 9 bases. This CDR3 contains 15 residues. Germline CDR1 MNHNY, CDR2 SVGAGI (reference sequence). J gave up 6 bases and V 7 bases, and 11 bases lay outside the gene matches. The CDR3 DNA follows: TGTGCCAGCAAGTCAGGGGGACTAGCAGTTGATACGCAGTATTTT. Its protein product is CASKSGGLAVDTQYF.

This chain joins TRBV2 and TRBJ2-7, with D possibly being TRBD2 (5 bases). This CDR3 is built from 12 residues. Germline V gives CDR1 SNHLY, CDR2 FYNNEI. Trimming shortened V by 0 bases and J by 5 bases, and 5 bases separated the two germline ends. CDR3 nucleotides: TGTGCCAGCAGTGAAGCGCGGGACGAGCAGTACTTC. Translation gives CASSEARDEQYF.

J is TRBJ2-1 and V is TRBV11-2, with D possibly matching TRBD1 (6 bases). The CDR3 totals 18 residues. The germline V and J ends were trimmed by 1 base and 0 bases, with 16 bases remaining between them. Germline CDR1 is SGHAT and CDR2 is FQNNGV. As DNA, the CDR3 is TGTGCCAGCAGCTTAGTCCCCACTATGACAGGCTCCTACAATGAGCAGTTCTTC. It is translated as CASSLVPTMTGSYNEQFF.

V is TRBV3-1 (or the pseudogene TRBV3-2) and J is TRBJ1-6; 8 positions agree with TRBD1. CDR1 is LGHDT, CDR2 YNNKEL, per germline (reference sequence). CDR3 size: 15 residues. V lost 8 bases, J lost 8 bases, and 11 bases stayed unmatched. Written as DNA, the CDR3 is TGTGCCAGCCGAAGATCAGGGGGCGCCGATTCACCCCTCCACTTT. Encoded protein: CASRRSGGADSPLHF.

This clone has only a few counts. The V call is TRBV19, the J call TRBJ1-5, with a weak D call TRBD1 (5 bases). V was shortened by 3 bases and J by 4 bases, with 10 bases between the two germline ends. CDR3 length equals 14 residues. Germline V gene data show CDR1 as LNHDA and CDR2 as SQIVND (reference sequence). The DNA for the CDR3 is TGTGCCAGTAGTATCCTCGGGGGAAATCAGCCCCAGCATTTT. Residues: CASSILGGNQPQHF.

This chain connects TRBV4-2 to TRBJ2-3; TRBD2 matches 15 bases. CDR1 and CDR2 (germline): LGHNA, YNFKEQ. Trimming cost V 2 bases and J 0 bases; bases outside gene matches: 12. There are 21 residues in the CDR3. CDR3 nucleotides: TGTGCCAGCAGCCAACCCCCCGGGACTAGCGGGGGGAGAACTAGCACAGATACGCAGTATTTT. It codes for CASSQPPGTSGGRTSTDTQYF.

As regards this clone: This may stem from a read error, because a much larger clone lies one nucleotide away. The chain carries TRBV6-2 or TRBV6-3 and TRBJ2-7; 8 nucleotides agree with TRBD1. The germline CDR1 and CDR2 sequences are MNHEY and SVGEGT. V shed 6 bases and J 2 bases; nucleotides not matched to a gene: 3. The CDR3 totals 13 residues. CDR3 in amino acids: CASSLTGAYEQYF. The CDR3 DNA is TGTGCCAGCAGCTTGACAGGGGCCTACGAGCAGTACTTC.

This clone has more than one count but fewer than ten. The J gene is TRBJ2-2, the V gene TRBV3-1 (or the pseudogene TRBV3-2); 7 nucleotides match TRBD1. From germline, CDR1 is LGHDT and CDR2 YNNKEL (reference sequence). CDR3 length: 17 residues. V lost 0 bases to trimming and J lost 2 bases; unmatched junction nucleotides: 6. CDR3 sequence (DNA): TGTGCCAGCAGCCAAGATAGAGAGGGGGCCAACACCGGGGAGCTGTTTTTT. This translates into CASSQDREGANTGELFF.

By share, this clone counts as medium-sized. The chain employs TRBV19 and TRBJ2-2; 11 bases match TRBD1. The CDR3 is 16 amino acids. Germline-derived CDR1 and CDR2 are LNHDA and SQIVND (reference sequence). V gave up 6 bases and J gave up 4 bases; unmatched junction bases: 7. CDR3 region: CASRSRDRGGTGELFF. The CDR3 coding sequence is TGTGCCAGTAGAAGTAGGGACAGGGGGGGCACCGGGGAGCTGTTTTTT.

V gene TRBV5-5 combines with J gene TRBJ2-1; no definite D call. The length of the CDR3 is 14 residues. V lost 3 bases and J lost 5, with 12 bases in between. The germline V gene has CDR1 SGHKS and CDR2 YYEKEE (reference sequence). The CDR3 here is CASSSQVANNEQFF. The CDR3 DNA reads TGTGCCAGCAGCTCCCAAGTCGCTAACAATGAGCAGTTCTTC.

In this sample, this clone turned up many times. This chain links TRBV6-1 with TRBJ1-3, with TRBD1 matching 8 bases. Germline values: CDR1 MNHNS, CDR2 SASEGT. The CDR3 consists of 17 residues. J gave up 3 bases and V 1 base, and 8 bases lay outside the gene matches. The CDR3 bases are TGTGCCAGCAGTGAAGGTCCGACAGGGGTAGTTGGAAACACCATATATTTT. The encoded protein is CASSEGPTGVVGNTIYF.

This chain uses TRBV18 with TRBJ1-6, with D maybe TRBD1 (5 bases). Germline lookup yields CDR1 KGHSH and CDR2 LQKENI. This CDR3 has 16 residues. V lost 2 bases and J 6 bases, leaving 14 bases between the germline ends. The CDR3 region has the DNA TGTGCCAGCTCACCAACAGAGGCAGGGTTTAATTCACCCCTCCACTTT. This encodes CASSPTEAGFNSPLHF. Drawing the rest from reference TRBV18 and TRBJ1-6, the complete variable domain is NAGVMQNPRHLVRRRGQEARLRCSPMKGHSHVYWYRQLPEEGLKFMVYLQKENIIDESGMPKERFSAEFPKEGPSILRIQQVVRGDSAAYFCASSPTEAGFNSPLHFGNGTRLTVT.